These T cell receptor beta chains were read from a single sample in a study of cytomegalovirus exposure and HLA in healthy donors. Generated by immunoSEQ multiplex PCR, the TCRdb table keeps only in-frame clones and is missing some. The table includes about 150,000 clones, roughly 75% detected once. What was sequenced was PBMCs. Receptors originate from a man aged 18 to 30 in good health and CMV-seronegative. Each CDR3 is given with its conserved first and last residue. A D gene is named only where the DNA matches it firmly. Clone size, where shown, is once, few, many, or a class for clones that have expanded.

cdr3_length | d_call | j_call | v_call | clone_size | cdr3_nt | cdr3_aa
13 | TRBD1 | TRBJ2-7 | TRBV19 | few | TGTGCCAGTGGGACAGGGGGCCACTACGAGCAGTACTTC | CASGTGGHYEQYF
16 | TRBD2 | TRBJ2-3 | TRBV7-2 | NA | TGTGCCAGCAGCTTGGGACTAGCGGGAGGCACAGATACGCAGTATTTT | CASSLGLAGGTDTQYF
13 | TRBD1 | TRBJ1-2 | TRBV5-1 | few | TGCGCCAGCAGCCAAGCCCCGGGACAGCCCTACACCTTC | CASSQAPGQPYTF
16 | TRBD1 | TRBJ1-2 | TRBV7-8 | NA | TGTGCCAGCAGCTCCCGCAGGGACAGGACCATCTATGGCTACACCTTC | CASSSRRDRTIYGYTF
15 | NA | TRBJ2-7 | TRBV6-5 | NA | TGTGCCAGCAGTTACTCGATCGTGGAGCGCTACGAGCAGTACTTC | CASSYSIVERYEQYF
15 | TRBD2 | TRBJ2-5 | TRBV7-9 | once | TGTGCCAGCAGCTTGATGGCGGGAGCCGGAGAGACCCAGTACTTC | CASSLMAGAGETQYF
13 | NA | TRBJ2-7 | TRBV18 | NA | TGTGCCAGCTCCCCCTCGGGGGCCTACGAGCAGTACTTC | CASSPSGAYEQYF
13 | NA | TRBJ2-3 | TRBV7-8 | NA | TGTGCCAGCAGCTTAGTAGAGGCAGATACGCAGTATTTT | CASSLVEADTQYF
15 | TRBD1 | TRBJ1-4 | TRBV2 | few | TGTGCCAGCAGTGGGCAGACAGGGGCTTTGGAAAAACTGTTTTTT | CASSGQTGALEKLFF
14 | TRBD1 | TRBJ2-3 | TRBV27 | NA | TGTGCCAGCAGTCTTCTTACAGGGGATGATACGCAGTATTTT | CASSLLTGDDTQYF
15 | TRBD2 | TRBJ2-1 | TRBV2 | once | TGTGCCAGCACGCTGACTAGCGGGTTCTACAATGAGCAGTTCTTC | CASTLTSGFYNEQFF
14 | TRBD2 | TRBJ2-7 | TRBV28 | NA | TGTGCCAGCAGTTCACCGGGACTAGTCTACGAGCAGTACTTC | CASSSPGLVYEQYF